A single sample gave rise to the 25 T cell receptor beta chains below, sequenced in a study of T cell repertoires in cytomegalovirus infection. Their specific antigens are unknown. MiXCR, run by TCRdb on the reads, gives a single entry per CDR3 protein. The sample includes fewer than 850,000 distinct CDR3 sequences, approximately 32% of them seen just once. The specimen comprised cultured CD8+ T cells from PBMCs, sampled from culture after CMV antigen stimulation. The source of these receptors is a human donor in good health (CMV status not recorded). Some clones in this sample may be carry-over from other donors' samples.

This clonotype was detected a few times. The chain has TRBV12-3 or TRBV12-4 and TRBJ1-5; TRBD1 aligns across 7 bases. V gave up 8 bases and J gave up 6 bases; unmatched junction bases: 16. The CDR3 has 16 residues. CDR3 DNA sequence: TGTGCCAGCCCCTCCCAGGGGGGCTTATATTGTCAGCCCCAGCATTTT. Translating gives CASPSQGGLYCQPQHF.

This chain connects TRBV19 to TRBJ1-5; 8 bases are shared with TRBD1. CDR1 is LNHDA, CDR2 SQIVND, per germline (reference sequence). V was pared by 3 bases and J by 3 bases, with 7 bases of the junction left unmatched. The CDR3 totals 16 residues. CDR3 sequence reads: CASSISRDRYNQPQHF. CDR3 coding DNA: TGTGCCAGTAGTATCTCGAGGGACAGGTACAATCAGCCCCAGCATTTT.

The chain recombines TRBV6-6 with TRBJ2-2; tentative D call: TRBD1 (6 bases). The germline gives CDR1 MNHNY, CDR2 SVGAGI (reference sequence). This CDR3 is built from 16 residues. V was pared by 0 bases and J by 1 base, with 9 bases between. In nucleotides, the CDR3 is TGTGCCAGCAGTTACTCGGCAGGGGAGAACACCGGGGAGCTGTTTTTT. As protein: CASSYSAGENTGELFF.

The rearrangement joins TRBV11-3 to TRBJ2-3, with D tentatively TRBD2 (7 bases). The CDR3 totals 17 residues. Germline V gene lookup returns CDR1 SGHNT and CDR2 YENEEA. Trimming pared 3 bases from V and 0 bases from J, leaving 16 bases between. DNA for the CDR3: TGTGCCAGCAGCTTTAGGGGCGGGGGCCTTAGCACAGATACGCAGTATTTT. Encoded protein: CASSFRGGGLSTDTQYF.

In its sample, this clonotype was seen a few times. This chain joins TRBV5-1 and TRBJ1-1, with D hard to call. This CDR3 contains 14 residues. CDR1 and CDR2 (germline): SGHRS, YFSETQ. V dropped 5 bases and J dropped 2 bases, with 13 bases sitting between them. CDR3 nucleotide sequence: TGCGCCAGCAGTTCCGGTTGGGGAAACACTGAAGCTTTCTTT. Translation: CASSSGWGNTEAFF.

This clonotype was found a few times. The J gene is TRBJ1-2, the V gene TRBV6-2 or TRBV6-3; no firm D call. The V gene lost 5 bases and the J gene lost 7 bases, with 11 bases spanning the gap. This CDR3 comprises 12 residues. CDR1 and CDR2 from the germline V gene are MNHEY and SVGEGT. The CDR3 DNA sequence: TGTGCCAGCAGTGGATACCACGGTGGCTACACCTTC. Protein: CASSGYHGGYTF.

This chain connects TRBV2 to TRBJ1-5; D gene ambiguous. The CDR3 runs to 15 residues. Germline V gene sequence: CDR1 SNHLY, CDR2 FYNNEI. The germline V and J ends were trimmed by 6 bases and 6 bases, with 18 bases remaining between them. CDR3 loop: CASRPRGGGSQPQHF. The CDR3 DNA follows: TGTGCCAGCAGGCCCCGTGGCGGTGGAAGTCAGCCCCAGCATTTT.

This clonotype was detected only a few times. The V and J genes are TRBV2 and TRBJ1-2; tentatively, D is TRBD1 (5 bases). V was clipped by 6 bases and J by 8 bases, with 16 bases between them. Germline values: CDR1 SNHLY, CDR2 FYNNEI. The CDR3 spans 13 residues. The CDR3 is CASSPRGGDGYTF. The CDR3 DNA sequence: TGTGCCAGCAGCCCCCGGGGGGGTGACGGCTACACCTTC.

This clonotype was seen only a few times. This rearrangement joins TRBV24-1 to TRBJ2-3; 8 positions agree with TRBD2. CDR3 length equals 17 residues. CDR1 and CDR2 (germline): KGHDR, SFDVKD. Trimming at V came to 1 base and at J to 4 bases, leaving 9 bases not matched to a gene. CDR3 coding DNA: TGTGCCACCAGTGATTTTGCGGCGGGGGGCGCCTCAGATACGCAGTATTTT. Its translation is CATSDFAAGGASDTQYF.

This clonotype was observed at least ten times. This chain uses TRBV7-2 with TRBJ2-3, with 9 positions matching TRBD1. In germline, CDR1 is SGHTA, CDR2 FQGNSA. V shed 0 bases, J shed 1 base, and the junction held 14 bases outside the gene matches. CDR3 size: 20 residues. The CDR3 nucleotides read TGTGCCAGCAGCTTAGCCTCGGACAGGGGAGTGTTTTGGGGCACAGATACGCAGTATTTT. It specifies CASSLASDRGVFWGTDTQYF. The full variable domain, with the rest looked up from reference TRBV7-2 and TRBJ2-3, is GAGVSQSPSNKVTEKGKDVELRCDPISGHTALYWYRQSLGQGLEFLIYFQGNSAPDKSGLPSDRFSAERTGGSVSTLTIQRTQQEDSAVYLCASSLASDRGVFWGTDTQYFGPGTRLTVL.

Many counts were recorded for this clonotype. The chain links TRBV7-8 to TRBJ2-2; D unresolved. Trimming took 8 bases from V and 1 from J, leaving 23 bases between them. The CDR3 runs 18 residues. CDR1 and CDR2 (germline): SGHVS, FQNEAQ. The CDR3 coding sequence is TGTGCCAGCGGCCCGACTCGGACGGAAACCCTGAACACCGGGGAGCTGTTTTTT. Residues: CASGPTRTETLNTGELFF. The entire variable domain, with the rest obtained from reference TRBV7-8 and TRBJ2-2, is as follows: GAGVSQSPRYKVAKRGQDVALRCDPISGHVSLFWYQQALGQGPEFLTYFQNEAQLDKSGLPSDRFFAERPEGSVSTLKIQRTQQEDSAVYLCASGPTRTETLNTGELFFGEGSRLTVL.

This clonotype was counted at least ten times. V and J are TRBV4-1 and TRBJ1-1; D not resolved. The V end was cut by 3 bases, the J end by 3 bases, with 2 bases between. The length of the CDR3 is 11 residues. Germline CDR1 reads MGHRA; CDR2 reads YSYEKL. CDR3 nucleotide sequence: TGCGCCAGCAGCCACTACACTGAAGCTTTCTTT. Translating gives CASSHYTEAFF.

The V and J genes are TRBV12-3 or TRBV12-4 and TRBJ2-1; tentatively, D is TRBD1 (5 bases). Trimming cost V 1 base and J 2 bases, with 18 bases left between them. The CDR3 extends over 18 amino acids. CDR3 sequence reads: CASSLETSGLLTYNEQFF. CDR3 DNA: TGTGCCAGCAGTTTAGAGACATCAGGGTTGCTGACCTACAATGAGCAGTTCTTC.

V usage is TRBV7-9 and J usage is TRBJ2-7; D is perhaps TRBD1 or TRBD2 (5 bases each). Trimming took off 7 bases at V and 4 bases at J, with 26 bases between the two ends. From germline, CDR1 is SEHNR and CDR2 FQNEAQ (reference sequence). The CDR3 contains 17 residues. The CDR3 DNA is TGTGCCAGCACCCGGGACGGCGAAAGTCTCTCTCGTTACGAGCAGTACTTC. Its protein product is CASTRDGESLSRYEQYF.

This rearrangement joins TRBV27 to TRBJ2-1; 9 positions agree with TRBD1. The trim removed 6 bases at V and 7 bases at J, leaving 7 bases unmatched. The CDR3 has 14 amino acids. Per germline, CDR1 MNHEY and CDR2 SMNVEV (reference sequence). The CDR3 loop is CASSHRGLRNEQFF. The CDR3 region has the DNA TGTGCCAGCAGCCACAGGGGGCTGAGGAATGAGCAGTTCTTC.

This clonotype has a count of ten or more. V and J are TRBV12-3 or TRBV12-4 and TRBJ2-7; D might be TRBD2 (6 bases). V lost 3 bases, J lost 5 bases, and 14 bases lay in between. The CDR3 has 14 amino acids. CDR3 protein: CASSFGGKIHEQYF. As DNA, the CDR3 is TGTGCCAGCAGTTTCGGCGGGAAAATCCACGAGCAGTACTTC.

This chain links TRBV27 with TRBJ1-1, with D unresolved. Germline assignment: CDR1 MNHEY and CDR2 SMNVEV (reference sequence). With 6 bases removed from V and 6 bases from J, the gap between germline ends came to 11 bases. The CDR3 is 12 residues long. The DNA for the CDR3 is TGTGCCAGCAGGGGAGCTTCGGCTGAAGCTTTCTTT. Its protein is CASRGASAEAFF.

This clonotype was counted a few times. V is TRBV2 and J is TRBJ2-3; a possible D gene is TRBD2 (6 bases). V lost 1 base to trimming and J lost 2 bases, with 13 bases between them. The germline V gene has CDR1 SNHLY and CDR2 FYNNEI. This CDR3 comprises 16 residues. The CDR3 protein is CASSEGPGLATDTQYF. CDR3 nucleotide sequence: TGTGCCAGCAGTGAAGGGCCGGGACTTGCCACAGATACGCAGTATTTT. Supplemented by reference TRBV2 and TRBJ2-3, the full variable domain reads EPEVTQTPSHQVTQMGQEVILRCVPISNHLYFYWYRQILGQKVEFLVSFYNNEISEKSEIFDDQFSVERPDGSNFTLKIRSTKLEDSAMYFCASSEGPGLATDTQYFGPGTRLTVL.

The DNA of the CDR3 is TGTGCCAGCAGTGGTAGTCGGCCAGATACGCAGTATTTT. Translating gives CASSGSRPDTQYF. The V gene is TRBV6-1, the J gene TRBJ2-3; D unclear. V was trimmed by 4 bases and J by 4 bases, leaving 9 bases between them. Germline V CDR1 and CDR2: MNHNS, SASEGT. CDR3 length: 13 residues.

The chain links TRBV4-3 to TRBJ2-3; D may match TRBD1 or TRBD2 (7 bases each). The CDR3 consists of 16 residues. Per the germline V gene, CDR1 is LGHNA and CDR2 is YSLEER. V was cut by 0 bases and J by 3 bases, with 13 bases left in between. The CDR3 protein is CASSQDPGGGTDTQYF. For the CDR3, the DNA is TGCGCCAGCAGCCAAGATCCAGGGGGGGGGACAGATACGCAGTATTTT.

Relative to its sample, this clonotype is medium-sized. The DNA for the CDR3 is TGTGCCAGCAGTTTAGCGCATTATTCACCCCTCCACTTT. The encoded protein is CASSLAHYSPLHF. The chain uses TRBV27 and TRBJ1-6; D gene uncertain. This CDR3 spans 13 amino acids. With 2 bases removed from V and 8 bases from J, the gap between germline ends came to 7 bases. From germline, CDR1 is MNHEY and CDR2 SMNVEV (reference sequence).

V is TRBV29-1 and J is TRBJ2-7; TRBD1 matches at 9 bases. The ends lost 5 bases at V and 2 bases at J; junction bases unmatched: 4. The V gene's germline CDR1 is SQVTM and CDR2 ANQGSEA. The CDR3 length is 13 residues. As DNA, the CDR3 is TGCAGCGTTCGGACAGGGGAAACCTACGAGCAGTACTTC. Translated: CSVRTGETYEQYF.

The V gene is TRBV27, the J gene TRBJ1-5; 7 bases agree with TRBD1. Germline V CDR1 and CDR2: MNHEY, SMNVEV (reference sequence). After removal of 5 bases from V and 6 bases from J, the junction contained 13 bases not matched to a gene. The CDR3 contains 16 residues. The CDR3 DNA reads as TGTGCCAGCAGTCCAGGACAGGACGGACTTATTCAGCCCCAGCATTTT. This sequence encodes CASSPGQDGLIQPQHF.

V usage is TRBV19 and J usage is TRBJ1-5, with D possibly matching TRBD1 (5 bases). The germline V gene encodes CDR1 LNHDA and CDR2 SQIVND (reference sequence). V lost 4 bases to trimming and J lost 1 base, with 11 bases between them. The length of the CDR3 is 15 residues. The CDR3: CASSRRGDSNQPQHF. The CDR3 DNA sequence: TGTGCCAGTAGTAGGAGGGGAGACAGCAATCAGCCCCAGCATTTT.

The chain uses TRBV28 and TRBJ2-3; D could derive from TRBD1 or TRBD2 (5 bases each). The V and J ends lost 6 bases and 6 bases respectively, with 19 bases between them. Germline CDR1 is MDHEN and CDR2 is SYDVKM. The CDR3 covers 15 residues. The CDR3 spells CASSYGGLRLDTQYF. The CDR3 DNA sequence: TGTGCCAGCAGCTATGGGGGTCTCCGTCTGGATACGCAGTATTTT. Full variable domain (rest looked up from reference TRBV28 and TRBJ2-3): DVKVTQSSRYLVKRTGEKVFLECVQDMDHENMFWYRQDPGLGLRLIYFSYDVKMKEKGDIPEGYSVSREKKERFSLILESASTNQTSMYLCASSYGGLRLDTQYFGPGTRLTVL.